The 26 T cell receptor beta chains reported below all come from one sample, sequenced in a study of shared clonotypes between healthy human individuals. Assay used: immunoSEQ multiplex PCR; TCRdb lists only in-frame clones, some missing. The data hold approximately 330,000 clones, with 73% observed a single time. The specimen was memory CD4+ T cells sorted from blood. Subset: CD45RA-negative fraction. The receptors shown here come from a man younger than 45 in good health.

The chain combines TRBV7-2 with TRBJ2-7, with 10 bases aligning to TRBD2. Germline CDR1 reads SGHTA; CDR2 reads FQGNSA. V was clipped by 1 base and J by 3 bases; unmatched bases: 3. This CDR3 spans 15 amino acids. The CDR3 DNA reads TGTGCCAGCAGCTTAGGTCCTAGCGGGAGCTACGAGCAGTACTTC. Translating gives CASSLGPSGSYEQYF.

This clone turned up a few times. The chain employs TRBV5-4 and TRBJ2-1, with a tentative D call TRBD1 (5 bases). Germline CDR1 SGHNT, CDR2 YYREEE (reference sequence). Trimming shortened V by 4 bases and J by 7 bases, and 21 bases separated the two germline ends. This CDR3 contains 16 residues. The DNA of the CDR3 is TGTGCCAGCAGCCAGGAGATTACGGCAGGGCGGAATGAGCAGTTCTTC. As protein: CASSQEITAGRNEQFF.

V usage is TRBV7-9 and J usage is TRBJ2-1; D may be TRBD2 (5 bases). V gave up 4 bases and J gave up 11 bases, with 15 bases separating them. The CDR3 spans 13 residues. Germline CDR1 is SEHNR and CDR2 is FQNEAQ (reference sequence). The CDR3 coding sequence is TGTGCCAGCAGCTCGGACTGGACCCGTAAGCAGTTCTTC. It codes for CASSSDWTRKQFF.

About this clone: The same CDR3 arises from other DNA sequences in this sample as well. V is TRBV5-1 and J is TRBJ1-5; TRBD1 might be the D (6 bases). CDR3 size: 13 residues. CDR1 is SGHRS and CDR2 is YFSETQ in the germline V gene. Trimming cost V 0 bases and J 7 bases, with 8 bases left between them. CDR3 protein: CASSLGGGQPQHF. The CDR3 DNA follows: TGCGCCAGCAGCTTGGGAGGGGGACAGCCCCAGCATTTT.

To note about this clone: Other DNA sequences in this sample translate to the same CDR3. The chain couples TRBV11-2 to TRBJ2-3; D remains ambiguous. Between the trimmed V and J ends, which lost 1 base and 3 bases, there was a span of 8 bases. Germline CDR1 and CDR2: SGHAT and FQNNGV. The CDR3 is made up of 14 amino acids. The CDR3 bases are TGTGCCAGCAGCTTAGGGGTCTTGACAGATACGCAGTATTTT. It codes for CASSLGVLTDTQYF.

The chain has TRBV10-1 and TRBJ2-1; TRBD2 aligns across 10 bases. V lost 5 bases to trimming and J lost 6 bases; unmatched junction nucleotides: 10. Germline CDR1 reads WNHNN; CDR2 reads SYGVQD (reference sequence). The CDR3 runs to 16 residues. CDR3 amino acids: CASSSSGTSAFNEQFF. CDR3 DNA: TGCGCCAGCAGTAGTTCCGGGACTAGCGCTTTCAATGAGCAGTTCTTC.

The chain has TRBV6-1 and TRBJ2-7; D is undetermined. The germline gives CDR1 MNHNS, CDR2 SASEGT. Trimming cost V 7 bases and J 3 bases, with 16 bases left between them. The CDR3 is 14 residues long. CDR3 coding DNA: TGTGCCAGCAATTTGAGCCCGACCCTCTACGAGCAGTACTTC. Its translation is CASNLSPTLYEQYF.

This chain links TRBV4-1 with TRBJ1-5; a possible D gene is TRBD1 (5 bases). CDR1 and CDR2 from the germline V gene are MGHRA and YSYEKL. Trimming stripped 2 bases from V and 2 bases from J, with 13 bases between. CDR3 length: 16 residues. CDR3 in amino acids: CASSQFGGGGNQPQHF. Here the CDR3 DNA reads TGCGCCAGCAGCCAATTCGGGGGAGGGGGCAATCAGCCCCAGCATTTT.

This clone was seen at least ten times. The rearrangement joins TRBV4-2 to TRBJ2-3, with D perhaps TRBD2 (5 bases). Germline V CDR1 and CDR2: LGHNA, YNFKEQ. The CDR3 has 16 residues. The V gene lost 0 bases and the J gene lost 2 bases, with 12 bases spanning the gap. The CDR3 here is CASSQERLAVTDTQYF. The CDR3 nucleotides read TGTGCCAGCAGCCAAGAGAGGCTAGCCGTCACAGATACGCAGTATTTT.

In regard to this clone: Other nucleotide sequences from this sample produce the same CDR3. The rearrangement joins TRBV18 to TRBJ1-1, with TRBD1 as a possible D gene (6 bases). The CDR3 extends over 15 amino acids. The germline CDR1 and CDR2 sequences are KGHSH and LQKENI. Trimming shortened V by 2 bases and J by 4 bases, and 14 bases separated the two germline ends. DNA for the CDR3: TGTGCCAGCTCACCAGCCGGGGGCGCGGGCACTGAAGCTTTCTTT. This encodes CASSPAGGAGTEAFF. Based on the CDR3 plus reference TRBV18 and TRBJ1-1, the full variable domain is NAGVMQNPRHLVRRRGQEARLRCSPMKGHSHVYWYRQLPEEGLKFMVYLQKENIIDESGMPKERFSAEFPKEGPSILRIQQVVRGDSAAYFCASSPAGGAGTEAFFGQGTRLTVV.

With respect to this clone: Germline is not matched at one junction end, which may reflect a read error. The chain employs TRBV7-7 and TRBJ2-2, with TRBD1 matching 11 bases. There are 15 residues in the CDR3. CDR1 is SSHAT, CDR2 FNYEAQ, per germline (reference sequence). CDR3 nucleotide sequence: TGTGCTAGCAGCCCAGGACAGGGGGCGGCCGGGGAGCTGTTTTTT. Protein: CASSPGQGAAGELFF.

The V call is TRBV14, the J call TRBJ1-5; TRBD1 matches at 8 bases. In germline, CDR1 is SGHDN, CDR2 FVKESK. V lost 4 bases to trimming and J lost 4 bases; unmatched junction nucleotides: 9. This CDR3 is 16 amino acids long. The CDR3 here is CASSLGGTGINQPQHF. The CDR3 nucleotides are TGTGCCAGCAGCCTAGGAGGGACAGGAATTAATCAGCCCCAGCATTTT. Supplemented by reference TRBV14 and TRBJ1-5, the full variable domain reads EAGVTQFPSHSVIEKGQTVTLRCDPISGHDNLYWYRRVMGKEIKFLLHFVKESKQDESGMPNNRFLAERTGGTYSTLKVQPAELEDSGVYFCASSLGGTGINQPQHFGDGTRLSIL.

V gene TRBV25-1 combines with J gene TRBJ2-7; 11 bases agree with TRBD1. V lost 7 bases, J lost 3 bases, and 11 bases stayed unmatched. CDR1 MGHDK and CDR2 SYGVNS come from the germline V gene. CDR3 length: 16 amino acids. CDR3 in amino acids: CASTSSRDRGDYEQYF. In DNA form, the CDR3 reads TGTGCCAGCACTTCTTCCCGGGACAGGGGGGACTACGAGCAGTACTTC.

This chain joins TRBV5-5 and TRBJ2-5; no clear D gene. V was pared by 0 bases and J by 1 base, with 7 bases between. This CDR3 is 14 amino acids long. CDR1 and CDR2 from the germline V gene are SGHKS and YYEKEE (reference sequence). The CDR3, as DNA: TGTGCCAGCAGCTTGGTCCCCGGCCAAGAGACCCAGTACTTC. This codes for CASSLVPGQETQYF.

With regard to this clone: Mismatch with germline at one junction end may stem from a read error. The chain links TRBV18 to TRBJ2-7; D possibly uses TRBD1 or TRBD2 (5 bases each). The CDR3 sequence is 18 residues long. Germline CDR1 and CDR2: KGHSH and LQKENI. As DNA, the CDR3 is TGTGTCAGCCGAGGGGCCCACGTAGCCCCAGCGCAAACCTACGAGCAGTACTTC. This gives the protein CVSRGAHVAPAQTYEQYF.

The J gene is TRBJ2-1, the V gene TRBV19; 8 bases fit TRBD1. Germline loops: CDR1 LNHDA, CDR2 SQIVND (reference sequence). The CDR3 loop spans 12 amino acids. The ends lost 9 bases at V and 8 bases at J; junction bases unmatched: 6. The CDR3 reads CASRDRLYEQFF. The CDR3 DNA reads TGTGCCAGCCGGGACAGGCTCTATGAGCAGTTCTTC.

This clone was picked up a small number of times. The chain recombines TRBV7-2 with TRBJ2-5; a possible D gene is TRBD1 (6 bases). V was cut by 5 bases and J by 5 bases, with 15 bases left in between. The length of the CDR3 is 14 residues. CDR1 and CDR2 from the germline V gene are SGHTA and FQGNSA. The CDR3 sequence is CASSITTGSETQYF. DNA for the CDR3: TGTGCCAGCAGCATAACTACAGGGAGCGAGACCCAGTACTTC.

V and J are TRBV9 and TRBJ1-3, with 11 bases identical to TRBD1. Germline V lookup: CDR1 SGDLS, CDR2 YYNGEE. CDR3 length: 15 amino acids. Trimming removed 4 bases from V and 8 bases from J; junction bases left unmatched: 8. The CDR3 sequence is CASSPRTGGMDTIYF. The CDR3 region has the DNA TGTGCCAGCAGCCCTCGGACAGGGGGCATGGACACCATATATTTT.

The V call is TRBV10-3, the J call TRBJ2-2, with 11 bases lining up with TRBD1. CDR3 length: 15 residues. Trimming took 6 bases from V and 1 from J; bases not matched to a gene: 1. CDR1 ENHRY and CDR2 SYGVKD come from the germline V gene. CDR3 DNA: TGTGCCATCAGAGGGACAGGGGGGAACACCGGGGAGCTGTTTTTT. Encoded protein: CAIRGTGGNTGELFF.

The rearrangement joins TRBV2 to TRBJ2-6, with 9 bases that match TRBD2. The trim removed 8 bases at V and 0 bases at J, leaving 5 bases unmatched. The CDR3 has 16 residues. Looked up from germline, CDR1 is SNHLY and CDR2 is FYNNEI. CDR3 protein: CASHGGRASGANVLTF. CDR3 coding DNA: TGTGCCAGCCATGGCGGGAGGGCCTCTGGGGCCAACGTCCTGACTTTC.

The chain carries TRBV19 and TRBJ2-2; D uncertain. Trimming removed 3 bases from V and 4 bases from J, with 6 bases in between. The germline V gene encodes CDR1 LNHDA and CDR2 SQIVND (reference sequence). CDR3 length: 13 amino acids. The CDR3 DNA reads TGTGCCAGTAGTATGTCACGCACCGGGGAGCTGTTTTTT. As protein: CASSMSRTGELFF.

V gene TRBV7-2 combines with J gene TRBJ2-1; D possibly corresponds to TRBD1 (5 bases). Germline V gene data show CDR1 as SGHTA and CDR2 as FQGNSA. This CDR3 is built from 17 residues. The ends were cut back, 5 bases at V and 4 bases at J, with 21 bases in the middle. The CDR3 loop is CASSPWLGRGWYNEQFF. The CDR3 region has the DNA TGTGCCAGCAGCCCCTGGCTGGGGCGCGGCTGGTACAATGAGCAGTTCTTC.

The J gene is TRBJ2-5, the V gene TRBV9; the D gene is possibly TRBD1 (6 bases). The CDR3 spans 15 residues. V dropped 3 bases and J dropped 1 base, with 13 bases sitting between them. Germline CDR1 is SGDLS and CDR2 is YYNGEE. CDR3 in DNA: TGTGCCAGCAGCGAGAGGGGGAGTCCCCAAGAGACCCAGTACTTC. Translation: CASSERGSPQETQYF.

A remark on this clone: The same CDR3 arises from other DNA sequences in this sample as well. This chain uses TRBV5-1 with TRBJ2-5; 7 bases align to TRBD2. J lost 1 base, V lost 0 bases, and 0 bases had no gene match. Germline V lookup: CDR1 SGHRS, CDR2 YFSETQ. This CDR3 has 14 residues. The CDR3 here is CASSLGGGQETQYF. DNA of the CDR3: TGCGCCAGCAGCTTGGGCGGGGGCCAAGAGACCCAGTACTTC.

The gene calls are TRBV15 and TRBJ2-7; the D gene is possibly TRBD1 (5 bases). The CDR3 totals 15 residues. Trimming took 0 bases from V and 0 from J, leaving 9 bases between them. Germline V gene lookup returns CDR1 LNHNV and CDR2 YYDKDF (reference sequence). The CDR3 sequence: CATSRDLGASYEQYF. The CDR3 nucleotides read TGTGCCACCAGCAGAGATTTAGGGGCCTCCTACGAGCAGTACTTC.

CDR3 in DNA: TGTGCCAGCAGGGAAACAGGGAGCTCCTACAATGAGCAGTTCTTC. Its protein product is CASRETGSSYNEQFF. The chain has TRBV6-6 and TRBJ2-1; D might be TRBD1 (6 bases). The CDR3 totals 15 residues. V was trimmed by 6 bases and J by 0 bases, leaving 12 bases between them. CDR1 and CDR2 (germline): MNHNY, SVGAGI (reference sequence).